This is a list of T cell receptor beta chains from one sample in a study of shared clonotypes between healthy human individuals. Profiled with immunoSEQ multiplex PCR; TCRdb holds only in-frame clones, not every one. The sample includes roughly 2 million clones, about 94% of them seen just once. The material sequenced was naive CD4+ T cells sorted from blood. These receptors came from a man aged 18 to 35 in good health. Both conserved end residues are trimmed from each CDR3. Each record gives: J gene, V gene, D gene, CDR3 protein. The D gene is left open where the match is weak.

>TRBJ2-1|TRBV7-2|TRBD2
ASSSDPAGGYNEQF
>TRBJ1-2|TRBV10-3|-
AISESGDTYGYT
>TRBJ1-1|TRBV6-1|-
ASSTNRNTEAF
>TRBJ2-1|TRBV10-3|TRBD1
AISRSGQAYNEQF
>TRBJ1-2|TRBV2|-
ASSEAFQGGYGYT
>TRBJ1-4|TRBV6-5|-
ASGRDNEKLF
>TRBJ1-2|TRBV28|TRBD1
ASSPRTGGFNYGYT
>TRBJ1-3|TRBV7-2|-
ASSLAQRGTGNTIY
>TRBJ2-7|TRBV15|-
ATSRGGRTVYEQY
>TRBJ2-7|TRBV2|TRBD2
ASATSGIYEQY
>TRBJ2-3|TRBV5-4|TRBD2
ASSLGRGGVDTQY
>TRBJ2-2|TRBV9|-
ASIGENTGELF
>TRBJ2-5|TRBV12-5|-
ASGSPRGAEATQY
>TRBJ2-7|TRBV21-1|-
ASSKSYEQY
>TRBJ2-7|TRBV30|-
AWSNQAGRLIYEQY
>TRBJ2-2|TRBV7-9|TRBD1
ASSPDRAWGGELF
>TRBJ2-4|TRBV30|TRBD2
AWSDGGVAKNIQY
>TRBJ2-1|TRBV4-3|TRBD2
ASSQDDAGVVYNEQF
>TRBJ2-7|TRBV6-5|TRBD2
ASRTLRGGGEQY
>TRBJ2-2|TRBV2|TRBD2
AAEGGSRTGELF
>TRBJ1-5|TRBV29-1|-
SAGTGGNQPQH
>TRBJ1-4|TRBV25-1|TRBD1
ASSGQGAPYNEKLF
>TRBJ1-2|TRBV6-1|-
ASRPGKNHYT
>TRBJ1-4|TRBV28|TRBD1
ASSLWGTGYGEKLF
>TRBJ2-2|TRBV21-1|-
ASSKVDFGELF
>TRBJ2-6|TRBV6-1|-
ASSDSSFNVLT
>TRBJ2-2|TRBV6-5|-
ASNERWSGELF
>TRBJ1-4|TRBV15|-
ATSREGATNEKLF
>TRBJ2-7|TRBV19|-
ASSIRPGYEQY
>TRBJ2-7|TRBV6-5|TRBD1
ATRDGQGAIYEQY
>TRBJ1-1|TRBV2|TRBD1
ASYPGQKLNTEAF
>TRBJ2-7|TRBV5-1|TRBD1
ASSSGQVDYEQY
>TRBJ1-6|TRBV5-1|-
ASSEPQELNSPLH
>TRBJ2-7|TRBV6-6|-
ASRDLRTKSYEQY
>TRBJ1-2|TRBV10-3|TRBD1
AISVDRDGNYGYT
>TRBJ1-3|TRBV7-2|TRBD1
ASSPNRGSGNTIY
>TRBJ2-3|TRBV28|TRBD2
ASSASGAPDTQY
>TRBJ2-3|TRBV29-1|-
SVDQDTDTQY